The clone carrying this T cell receptor beta chain was observed at least ten times. The data were taken from a study of low-dose radiotherapy and immunotherapy resistance in tumors. Turning to the study itself: Over 26 weeks, cohort 2 got 1 Gy every two weeks, reaching 13 Gy.

Time point defined: after trial treatment. Sample treatment: LDRT plus nivolumab, ipilimumab, low-dose cyclophosphamide and aspirin (RACIN trial). The V segment lost 0 bases and the J segment 5 bases; nucleotides outside the gene matches: 7. The CDR3 covers 16 residues. Germline V gene sequence: CDR1 SGDLS, CDR2 YYNGEE. With TRAV- and TRBV-specific primers, first-strand cDNA was made, covering the alpha and beta chains. PCR amplification of the TCRs was performed with Phusion for approximately 20 PCR cycles, and it relied on a constant-region primer together with a V-primer adapter. TCRdb reprocessed the reads with MiXCR, giving one entry per CDR3 protein. The table includes tens of thousands of distinct CDR3 sequences, 20% to 25% detected once.

The receptor's source is a female donor with ovarian cancer. The rearrangement joins TRBV9 to TRBJ2-1; the match to TRBD2 covers 8 bases. Sequencing used PBMCs, obtained after low-dose radiotherapy plus immunotherapy. CDR3 coding DNA: TGTGCCAGCAGCGTAGGAGGGCTAGCGGGTAACAATGAGCAGTTCTTC. This sequence encodes CASSVGGLAGNNEQFF. Full variable domain (remainder filled in from reference TRBV9 and TRBJ2-1): DSGVTQTPKHLITATGQRVTLRCSPRSGDLSVYWYQQSLDQGLQFLIQYYNGEERAKGNILERFSAQQFPDLHSELNLSSLELGDSALYFCASSVGGLAGNNEQFFGPGTRLTVL.